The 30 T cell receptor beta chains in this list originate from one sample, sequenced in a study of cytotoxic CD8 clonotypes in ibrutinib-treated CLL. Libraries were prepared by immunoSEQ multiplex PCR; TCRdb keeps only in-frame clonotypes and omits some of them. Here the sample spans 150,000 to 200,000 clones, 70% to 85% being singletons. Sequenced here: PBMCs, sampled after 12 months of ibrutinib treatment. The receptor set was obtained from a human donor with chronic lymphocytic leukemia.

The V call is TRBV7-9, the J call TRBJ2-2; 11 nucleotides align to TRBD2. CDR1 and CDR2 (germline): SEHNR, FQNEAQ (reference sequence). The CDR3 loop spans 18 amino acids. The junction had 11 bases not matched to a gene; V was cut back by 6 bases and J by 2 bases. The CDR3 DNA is TGTGCCAGCAGTCCACTAGCGGGGGCCCTCCGTAACACCGGGGAGCTGTTTTTT. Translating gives CASSPLAGALRNTGELFF.

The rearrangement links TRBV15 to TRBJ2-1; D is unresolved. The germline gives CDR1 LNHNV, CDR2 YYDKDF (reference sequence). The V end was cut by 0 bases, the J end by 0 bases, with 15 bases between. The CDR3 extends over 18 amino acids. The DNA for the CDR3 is TGTGCCACCAGCAGAGATCTGGCGAGCTTGAGCTCCTACAATGAGCAGTTCTTC. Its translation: CATSRDLASLSSYNEQFF.

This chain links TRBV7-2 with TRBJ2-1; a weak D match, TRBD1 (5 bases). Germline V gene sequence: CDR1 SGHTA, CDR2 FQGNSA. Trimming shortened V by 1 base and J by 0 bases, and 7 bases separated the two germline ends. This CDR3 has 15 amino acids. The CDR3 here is CASSLDQGSYNEQFF. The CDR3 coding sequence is TGTGCCAGCAGCTTAGACCAGGGCTCCTACAATGAGCAGTTCTTC.

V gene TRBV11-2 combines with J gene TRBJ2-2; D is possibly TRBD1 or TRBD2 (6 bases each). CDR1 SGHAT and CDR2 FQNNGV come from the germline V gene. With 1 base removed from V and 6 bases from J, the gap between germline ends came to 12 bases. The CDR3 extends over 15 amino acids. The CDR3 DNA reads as TGTGCCAGCAGCTTAGGGGGGGCGAGAGCCGGGGAGCTGTTTTTT. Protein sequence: CASSLGGARAGELFF.

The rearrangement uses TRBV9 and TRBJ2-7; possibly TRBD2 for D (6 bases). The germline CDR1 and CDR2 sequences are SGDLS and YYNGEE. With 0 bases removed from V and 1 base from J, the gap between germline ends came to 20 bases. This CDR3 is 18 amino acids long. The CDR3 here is CASSVGGNLGSGSYEQYF. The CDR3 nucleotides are TGTGCCAGCAGCGTAGGCGGGAACCTGGGCAGCGGTTCCTACGAGCAGTACTTC.

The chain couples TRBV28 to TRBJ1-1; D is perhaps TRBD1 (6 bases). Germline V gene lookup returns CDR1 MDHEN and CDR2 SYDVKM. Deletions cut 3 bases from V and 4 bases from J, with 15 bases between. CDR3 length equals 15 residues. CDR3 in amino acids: CASSFRGGMATEAFF. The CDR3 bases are TGTGCCAGCAGTTTCCGGGGGGGCATGGCCACTGAAGCTTTCTTT. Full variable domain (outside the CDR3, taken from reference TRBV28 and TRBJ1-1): DVKVTQSSRYLVKRTGEKVFLECVQDMDHENMFWYRQDPGLGLRLIYFSYDVKMKEKGDIPEGYSVSREKKERFSLILESASTNQTSMYLCASSFRGGMATEAFFGQGTRLTVV.

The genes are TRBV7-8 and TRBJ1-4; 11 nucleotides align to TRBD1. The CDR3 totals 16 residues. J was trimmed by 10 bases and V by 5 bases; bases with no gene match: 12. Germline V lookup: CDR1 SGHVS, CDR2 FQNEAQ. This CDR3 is CASSNLRTGGRGKLFF. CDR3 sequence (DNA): TGTGCCAGCAGCAACCTTCGGACAGGGGGCAGGGGAAAACTGTTTTTT.

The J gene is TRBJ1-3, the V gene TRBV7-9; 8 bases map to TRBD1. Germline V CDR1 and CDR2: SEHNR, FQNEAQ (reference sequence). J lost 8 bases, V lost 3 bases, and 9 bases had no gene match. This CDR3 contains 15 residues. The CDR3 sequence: CASSFGQGTKDTIYF. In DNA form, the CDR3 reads TGTGCCAGCAGCTTTGGACAGGGTACAAAGGACACCATATATTTT. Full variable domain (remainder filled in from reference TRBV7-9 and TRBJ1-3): DTGVSQNPRHKITKRGQNVTFRCDPISEHNRLYWYRQTLGQGPEFLTYFQNEAQLEKSRLLSDRFSAERPKGSFSTLEIQRTEQGDSAMYLCASSFGQGTKDTIYFGEGSWLTVV.

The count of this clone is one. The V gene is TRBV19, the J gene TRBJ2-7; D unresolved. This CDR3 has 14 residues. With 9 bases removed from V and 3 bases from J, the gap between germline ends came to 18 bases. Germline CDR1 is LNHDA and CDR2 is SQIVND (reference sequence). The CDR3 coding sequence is TGTGCCAGCGCCTGGGGTGAAAACGGCTACGAGCAGTACTTC. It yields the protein CASAWGENGYEQYF.

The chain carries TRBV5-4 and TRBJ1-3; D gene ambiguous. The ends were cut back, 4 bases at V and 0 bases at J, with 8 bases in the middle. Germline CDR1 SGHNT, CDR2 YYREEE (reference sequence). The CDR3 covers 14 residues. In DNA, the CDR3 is TGTGCCAGCAGCGGGGAGGGCTCTGGAAACACCATATATTTT. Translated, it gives CASSGEGSGNTIYF.

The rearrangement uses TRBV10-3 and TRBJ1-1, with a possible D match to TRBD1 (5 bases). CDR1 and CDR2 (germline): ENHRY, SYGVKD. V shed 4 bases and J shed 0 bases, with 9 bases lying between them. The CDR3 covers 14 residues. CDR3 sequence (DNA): TGTGCCATCAGTGTCGGACAAATGAACACTGAAGCTTTCTTT. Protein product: CAISVGQMNTEAFF.

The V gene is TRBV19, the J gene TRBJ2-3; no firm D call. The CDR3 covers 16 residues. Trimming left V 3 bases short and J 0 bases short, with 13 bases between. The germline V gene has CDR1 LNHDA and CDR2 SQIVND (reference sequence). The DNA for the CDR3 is TGTGCCAGTAGTATCGGGTCCACACAGAGCACAGATACGCAGTATTTT. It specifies CASSIGSTQSTDTQYF.

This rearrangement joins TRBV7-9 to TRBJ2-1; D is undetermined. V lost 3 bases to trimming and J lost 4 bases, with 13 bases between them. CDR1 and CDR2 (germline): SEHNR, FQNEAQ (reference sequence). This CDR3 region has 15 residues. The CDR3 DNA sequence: TGTGCCAGCAGCTTGGCCCCGGGCTTTTACAATGAGCAGTTCTTC. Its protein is CASSLAPGFYNEQFF.

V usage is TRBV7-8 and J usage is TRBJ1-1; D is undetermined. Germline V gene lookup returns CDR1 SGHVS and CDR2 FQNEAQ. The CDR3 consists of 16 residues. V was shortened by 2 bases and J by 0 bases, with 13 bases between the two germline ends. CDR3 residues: CASSLRSRGMNTEAFF. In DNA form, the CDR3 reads TGTGCCAGCAGCTTAAGGTCCAGAGGCATGAACACTGAAGCTTTCTTT.

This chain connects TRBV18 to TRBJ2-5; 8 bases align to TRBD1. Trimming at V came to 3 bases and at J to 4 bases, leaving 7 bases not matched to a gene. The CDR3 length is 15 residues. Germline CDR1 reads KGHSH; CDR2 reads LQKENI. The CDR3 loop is CASSPRTGRGETQYF. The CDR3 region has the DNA TGTGCCAGCTCACCCCGGACAGGGAGAGGAGAGACCCAGTACTTC.

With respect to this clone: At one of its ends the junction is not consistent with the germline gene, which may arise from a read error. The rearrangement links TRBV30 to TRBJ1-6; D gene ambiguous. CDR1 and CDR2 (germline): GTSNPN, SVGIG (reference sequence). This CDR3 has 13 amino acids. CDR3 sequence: CAWSVKTGGSLGF. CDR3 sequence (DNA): TGTGCCTGGAGTGTAAAAACTGGAGGGTCGCTGGGGTTT. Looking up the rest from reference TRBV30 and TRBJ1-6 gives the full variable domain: SQTIHQWPATLVQPVGSPLSLECTVEGTSNPNLYWYRQAAGRGLQLLFYSVGIGQISSEVPQNLSASRPQDRQFILSSKKLLLSDSGFYLCAWSVKTGGSLGFGNGTRLTVT.

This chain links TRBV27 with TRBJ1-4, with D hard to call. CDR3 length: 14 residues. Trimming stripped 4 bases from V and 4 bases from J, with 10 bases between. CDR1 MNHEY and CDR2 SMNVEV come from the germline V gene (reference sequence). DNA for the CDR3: TGTGCCAGCAGTTCCGGGCCCTTTAATGAAAAACTGTTTTTT. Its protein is CASSSGPFNEKLFF.

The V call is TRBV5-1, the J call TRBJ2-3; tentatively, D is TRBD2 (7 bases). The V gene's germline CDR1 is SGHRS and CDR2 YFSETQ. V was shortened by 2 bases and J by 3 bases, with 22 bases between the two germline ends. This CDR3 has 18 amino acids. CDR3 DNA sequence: TGCGCCAGCAGCTTAAGTGGGGGGGCCTCTGATTTTACAGATACGCAGTATTTT. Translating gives CASSLSGGASDFTDTQYF.

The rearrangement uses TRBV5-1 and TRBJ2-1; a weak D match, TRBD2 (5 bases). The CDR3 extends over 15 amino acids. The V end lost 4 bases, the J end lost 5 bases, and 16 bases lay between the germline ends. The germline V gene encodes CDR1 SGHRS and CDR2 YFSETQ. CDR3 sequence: CASSDSRSGNNEQFF. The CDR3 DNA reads TGCGCCAGCAGCGACTCTCGGTCGGGAAACAATGAGCAGTTCTTC.

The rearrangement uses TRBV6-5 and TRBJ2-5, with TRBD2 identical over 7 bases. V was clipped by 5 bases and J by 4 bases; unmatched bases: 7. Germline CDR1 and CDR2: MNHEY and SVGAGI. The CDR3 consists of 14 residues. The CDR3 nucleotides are TGTGCCAGCAGTCCTTGGGGGGAGGGAGAGACCCAGTACTTC. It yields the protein CASSPWGEGETQYF.

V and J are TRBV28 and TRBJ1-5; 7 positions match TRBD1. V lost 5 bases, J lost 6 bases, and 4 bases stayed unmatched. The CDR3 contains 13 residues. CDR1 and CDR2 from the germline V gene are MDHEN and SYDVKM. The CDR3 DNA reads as TGTGCCAGCAGTCTACAGGGGAGTCAGCCCCAGCATTTT. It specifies CASSLQGSQPQHF.

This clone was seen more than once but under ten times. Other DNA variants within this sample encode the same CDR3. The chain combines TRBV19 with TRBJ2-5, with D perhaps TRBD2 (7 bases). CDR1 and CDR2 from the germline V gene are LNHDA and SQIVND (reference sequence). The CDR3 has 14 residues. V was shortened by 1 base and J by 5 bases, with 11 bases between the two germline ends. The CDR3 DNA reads TGTGCCAGTAGTATAGTGGGGGGGCCGGAGACCCAGTACTTC. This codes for CASSIVGGPETQYF.

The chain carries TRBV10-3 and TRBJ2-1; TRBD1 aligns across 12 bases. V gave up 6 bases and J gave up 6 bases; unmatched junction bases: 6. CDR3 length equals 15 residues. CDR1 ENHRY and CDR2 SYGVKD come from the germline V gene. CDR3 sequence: CAISSGQGAVNEQFF. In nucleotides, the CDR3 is TGTGCCATCAGCTCGGGACAGGGGGCGGTCAATGAGCAGTTCTTC.

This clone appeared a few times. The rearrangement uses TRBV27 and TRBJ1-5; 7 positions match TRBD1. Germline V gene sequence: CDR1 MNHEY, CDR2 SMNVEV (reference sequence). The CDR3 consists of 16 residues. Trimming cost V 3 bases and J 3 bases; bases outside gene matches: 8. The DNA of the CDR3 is TGTGCCAGCAGTTTGAGGGGACAGATCCACAATCAGCCCCAGCATTTT. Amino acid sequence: CASSLRGQIHNQPQHF.

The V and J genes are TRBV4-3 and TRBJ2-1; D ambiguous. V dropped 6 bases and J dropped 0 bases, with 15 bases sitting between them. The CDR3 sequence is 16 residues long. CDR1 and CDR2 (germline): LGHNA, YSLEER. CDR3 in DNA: TGCGCCAGCAGACAACAGCCCCGGAGCTCCTACAATGAGCAGTTCTTC. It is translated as CASRQQPRSSYNEQFF.

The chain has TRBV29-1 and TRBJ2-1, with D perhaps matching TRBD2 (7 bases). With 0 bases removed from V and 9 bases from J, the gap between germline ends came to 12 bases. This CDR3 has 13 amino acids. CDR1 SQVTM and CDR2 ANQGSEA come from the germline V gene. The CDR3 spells CSVEEGGVGEQFF. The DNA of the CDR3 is TGCAGCGTTGAAGAAGGGGGGGTGGGTGAGCAGTTCTTC.

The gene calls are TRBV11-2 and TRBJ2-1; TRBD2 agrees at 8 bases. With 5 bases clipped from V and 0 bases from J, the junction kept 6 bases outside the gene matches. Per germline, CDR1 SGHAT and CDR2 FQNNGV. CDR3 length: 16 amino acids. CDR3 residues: CASSPSGSHSYNEQFF. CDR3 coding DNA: TGTGCCAGCAGCCCGAGCGGGAGCCACTCCTACAATGAGCAGTTCTTC.

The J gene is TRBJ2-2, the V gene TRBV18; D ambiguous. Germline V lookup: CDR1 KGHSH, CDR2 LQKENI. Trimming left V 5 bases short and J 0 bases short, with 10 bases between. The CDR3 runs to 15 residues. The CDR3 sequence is CASSEQISNTGELFF. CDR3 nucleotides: TGTGCCAGCTCAGAACAGATATCGAACACCGGGGAGCTGTTTTTT.

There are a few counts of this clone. The chain's CDR3 is CASSLDLAGSINEQFF. The CDR3 region has the DNA TGTGCCAGCAGCTTAGACCTAGCGGGAAGTATTAATGAGCAGTTCTTC. This sequence joins TRBV11-2 and TRBJ2-1; 9 bases fit TRBD2. CDR3 length: 16 amino acids. With 0 bases clipped from V and 7 bases from J, the junction kept 7 bases outside the gene matches. Germline V gene sequence: CDR1 SGHAT, CDR2 FQNNGV. Full variable domain (outside the CDR3, taken from reference TRBV11-2 and TRBJ2-1): EAGVAQSPRYKIIEKRQSVAFWCNPISGHATLYWYQQILGQGPKLLIQFQNNGVVDDSQLPKDRFSAERLKGVDSTLKIQPAKLEDSAVYLCASSLDLAGSINEQFFGPGTRLTVL.

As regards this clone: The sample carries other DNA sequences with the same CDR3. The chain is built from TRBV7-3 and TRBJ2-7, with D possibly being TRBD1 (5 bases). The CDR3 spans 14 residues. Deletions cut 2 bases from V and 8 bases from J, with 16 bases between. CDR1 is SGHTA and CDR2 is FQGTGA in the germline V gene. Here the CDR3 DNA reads TGTGCCAGCAGCTTAGATGAAGGGGCCCCTAAGCAGTACTTC. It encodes CASSLDEGAPKQYF. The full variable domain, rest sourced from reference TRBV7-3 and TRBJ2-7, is GAGVSQTPSNKVTEKGKYVELRCDPISGHTALYWYRQSLGQGPEFLIYFQGTGAADDSGLPNDRFFAVRPEGSVSTLKIQRTERGDSAVYLCASSLDEGAPKQYFGPGTRLTVT.